What follows is one T cell receptor beta chain and its context. This clone's antigen is unknown. Per-base qualities were not stored, and no clone one base away is much larger. The immunoSEQ Assay, a bias-controlled multiplex PCR, was used to amplify TCRbeta CDR3 regions from genomic DNA. Processing in the source paper ran as follows. The number of nucleated cells in each sample was estimated from the amplification of reference gene primers within the assay. To quantify the absolute abundance of each unique TCRbeta CDR3 rearrangement, sequence reads were collapsed and filtered. For each sample, productive Simpson clonality was calculated by taking the square root of Simpson's diversity index across productive rearrangements. TCRdb obtained this table from immuneACCESS and retained in-frame rearrangements with V and J assigned. These tables miss some clones; where compared with another copy, unresolved V genes account for less than half of the shortfall, and the remainder is unexplained. The V and J calls and clone size come from that table; D and trimming were worked out from the DNA. The sample data list 50,000 to 65,000 clones, and approximately 86% of these were observed just once. The top ten clonotypes cover roughly 1.2% of the sample.

V is trimmed back by 4 bases and J by 4 bases, and the junction contains 11 bases that no gene match accounts for. CDR1 MNHEY and CDR2 SMNVEV are derived from the germline V gene (reference sequence). Inclusive of the bounding cysteine and phenylalanine, the CDR3 is 17 residues long. Only CDR3 DNA remains: 51 bases, in frame from the first base. The data originate from a study of blood T cell repertoires in COVID-19 (TCRdb year 2020). About the investigation overall: Samples covering the acute and convalescent phases of COVID-19 were provided by collaborators in the United States, Italy and Spain. Where HLA class I and class II types were available, the types were taken from metadata supplied by the sample provider, not from assay-based typing. The prospective study material was composed of cDNA or gDNA derived from T cells, B-cell-depleted T cells, or PBMCs. A freely available public database, intended as a resource for researchers studying the immune response to SARS-CoV-2, is where the repertoires were released. The dataset comprised deeply sampled blood TCRbeta repertoires from subjects exposed to, actively infected with, or recovered from COVID-19. Sample metadata almost always included a de-identified subject ID, COVID-19 status, age in years and sex. The samples were drawn from the first 160 participants of the ongoing ImmuneRACE study and from 950 to 1,500 subjects provided by 6 global collaborators.

What the authors observed across the whole study: The amount of clinical and demographic metadata varied by source and participant and was provided uncurated.

The collaborating institutions used their own protocols to collect whole blood in K2EDTA tubes. Collaborator samples were shipped for TCRbeta analysis as frozen whole blood, isolated PBMCs, or DNA extracted from either sample type. Sequencing was done on a sample of peripheral blood. This clonotype was obtained from a man in his forties or fifties with acute or convalescent COVID-19. The rearranged chain carries TRBV27 and TRBJ1-2, with 11 bases in between that match TRBD1. The DNA is as follows: TGTGCCAGCAGTTCAATGGACAGGGGGCGAGGGAGCTATGGCTACACCTTC. Its protein product is CASSSMDRGRGSYGYTF.